The next 8 T cell receptor beta chains were all read from a single sample in a study of post-analysis software for immune sequencing data. Overall study findings and caveats: Patients used five TRBV segments, including TRBV5-6, TRBV5-1 and TRBV20-1, more often than controls.

These receptors have no known antigen. Prepared TCR beta cDNA libraries contained unique molecular identifiers. One entry per CDR3 protein results from TCRdb running MiXCR on the PCR reads. The repertoire includes over 250,000 distinct CDR3 sequences, roughly a third of them detected once, and around 4.8% sits in the top ten. Sample: blood. These receptors were taken from a girl aged 10-17 years with multiple sclerosis.

This chain joins TRBV10-3 and TRBJ1-1; unclear D gene. Looked up from germline, CDR1 is ENHRY and CDR2 is SYGVKD. The CDR3 spans 13 residues. V was clipped by 9 bases and J by 8 bases, with 19 bases between them. The CDR3 coding sequence is TGTGCCATTAAACCCGAATCCCGCCGGGAAGCTTTCTTT. It is translated as CAIKPESRREAFF.

The chain joins TRBV5-1 to TRBJ1-1; TRBD1 might be the D (5 bases). V lost 0 bases and J 3 bases, leaving 9 bases between the germline ends. The CDR3 has 14 amino acids. The germline V gene has CDR1 SGHRS and CDR2 YFSETQ. The DNA for the CDR3 is TGCGCCAGCAGCTTGGTCAGGGTGGACACTGAAGCTTTCTTT. Protein sequence: CASSLVRVDTEAFF.

V and J are TRBV19 and TRBJ1-5; D unresolved. The CDR3 has 15 amino acids. The V gene's germline CDR1 is LNHDA and CDR2 SQIVND (reference sequence). The ends were cut back, 0 bases at V and 5 bases at J, with 11 bases in the middle. CDR3: CASSIDLEGYQPQHF. The CDR3, as DNA: TGTGCCAGTAGTATAGATCTGGAAGGGTATCAGCCCCAGCATTTT.

Remarks on this clonotype: This may stem from a read error, because a much larger clone lies one nucleotide away. The rearrangement uses TRBV12-3 or TRBV12-4 and TRBJ1-2; TRBD1 might be the D (5 bases). There are 17 residues in the CDR3. The CDR3 nucleotides are TGTGCCAGCGGTTTTAAGGACCTGACAGCCAAGGGCTATGGCTACACCTTC. Translated: CASGFKDLTAKGYGYTF.

This clonotype was seen ten or more times. This chain links TRBV2 with TRBJ2-1; D call uncertain. Deletions cut 5 bases from V and 7 bases from J, with 9 bases between. CDR1 SNHLY and CDR2 FYNNEI come from the germline V gene. The CDR3 runs 12 residues. The DNA for the CDR3 is TGTGCCAGCAGTAAACTTGTAAATGAGCAGTTCTTC. This gives the protein CASSKLVNEQFF.

The J gene is TRBJ2-5, the V gene TRBV29-1, with 13 bases matching TRBD2. The CDR3 is made up of 16 amino acids. In germline, CDR1 is SQVTM, CDR2 ANQGSEA. V trimming: 6 bases; J trimming: 11 bases; junction bases outside the gene matches: 18. CDR3 region: CSVGELAGGVDNEQYF. Here the CDR3 DNA reads TGCAGCGTGGGGGAACTAGCGGGAGGGGTGGACAATGAACAGTACTTC.

This chain connects TRBV2 to TRBJ2-1; D gene ambiguous. V lost 8 bases to trimming and J lost 6 bases, with 11 bases between them. Germline V gives CDR1 SNHLY, CDR2 FYNNEI. There are 12 residues in the CDR3. The CDR3 sequence: CASGDEGNEQFF. In DNA form, the CDR3 reads TGTGCCAGCGGGGATGAAGGCAATGAGCAGTTCTTC.

This clonotype has only a few counts. The chain is built from TRBV20-1 and TRBJ2-7; D is tentatively TRBD1 or TRBD2 (5 bases each). This CDR3 is built from 13 residues. The germline V gene encodes CDR1 DFQATT and CDR2 SNEGSKA (reference sequence). V was trimmed by 4 bases and J by 6 bases, leaving 16 bases between them. In DNA form, the CDR3 reads TGCAGTGCTAATGGGGGAGCCTTGGGCGAGCAGTACTTC. Residues: CSANGGALGEQYF.